These T cell receptor beta chains were read from a single sample in a study of blood T cells in healthy people across ages. In TCRdb, the 5' RACE reads were re-called with MiXCR into one record per CDR3 protein. This table has approximately 800,000 distinct CDR3 sequences, 62% appearing once. Material for sequencing was blood. Receptors originate from a young man in good health. The CDR3 runs from the conserved cysteine through the conserved F or W. The D gene is left open where the match is weak. Clone size is not always given. Where it is, it says once, few, many or a class for expanded clones.

>-|TRBJ2-5|few|TRBV6-5
TGTGCCAGCAGTTACTCGAAGGGATCCCAAGAGACCCAGTACTTC
CASSYSKGSQETQYF
>TRBD1|TRBJ1-2|-|TRBV20-1
TGCAGTGCTAGCCACAGGGGCGACGGCGATGGCTACACCTTC
CSASHRGDGDGYTF
>-|TRBJ2-1|few|TRBV20-1
TGCAGTGCTATCTACAGTACCCCCTACAATGAGCAGTTCTTC
CSAIYSTPYNEQFF
>-|TRBJ1-2|few|TRBV2
TGTGCCAGCAGTGAAAGACGAGCTTATGGCTACACCTTC
CASSERRAYGYTF
>-|TRBJ2-3|-|TRBV7-9
TGTGCCAGCAGCTTAATTGCAGATACGCAGTATTTT
CASSLIADTQYF
>TRBD2|TRBJ2-1|-|TRBV6-1
TGTGCCAGCAGCGCTAGAGCGGGAGCGGGATTCAAGGGGTACAATGAGCAGTTCTTC
CASSARAGAGFKGYNEQFF
>TRBD1|TRBJ2-1|few|TRBV6-6
TGTGCCAGCAGTTCATCCGGGACAGGGTACAATGAGCAGTTCTTC
CASSSSGTGYNEQFF
>TRBD2|TRBJ2-3|once|TRBV27
TGTGCCAGCAGTTCCCTCGAACTAGCGGGGGTTACAGATACGCAGTATTTT
CASSSLELAGVTDTQYF
>TRBD1|TRBJ1-6|-|TRBV6-2/TRBV6-3
TGTGCCAGCAGTCACCGGGACAGGGACACCTATAATTCACCCCTCCACTTT
CASSHRDRDTYNSPLHF
>TRBD2|TRBJ2-1|-|TRBV28
TGTGCCAGCAGCCAACCGACTAGCGGGGTTTACAATGAGCAGTTCTTC
CASSQPTSGVYNEQFF
>-|TRBJ2-5|few|TRBV6-1
TGTGCCAGCAGTGAAGGGGCGGGACAGCTGAGTGAGACCCAGTACTTC
CASSEGAGQLSETQYF
>-|TRBJ1-5|-|TRBV10-3
TGTGCCATCAGTGAGTCGTCAGGGAATCAGCCCCAGCATTTT
CAISESSGNQPQHF
>-|TRBJ2-5|once|TRBV19
TGTGCCAGTAGTACCCTAGGCCAGACCCAGTACTTC
CASSTLGQTQYF
>TRBD2|TRBJ2-1|few|TRBV7-3
TGTGCCAGCAGACAGCGGACTAGCGGGGGGGACACTATATACAATGAGCAGTTCTTC
CASRQRTSGGDTIYNEQFF
>-|TRBJ2-3|-|TRBV5-1
TGCGCCAGCAGCTTCGGGACCACTGACACAGATACGCAGTATTTT
CASSFGTTDTDTQYF
>TRBD2|TRBJ2-1|-|TRBV6-9
TGTGCCAGCAGTTTCCGGGCTAGCGGGGCCAATGAGCAGTTCTTC
CASSFRASGANEQFF
>TRBD2|TRBJ2-1|-|TRBV27
TGTGCCAGCAGTTGGGGGGGAGATGGCAATGAGCAGTTCTTC
CASSWGGDGNEQFF
>-|TRBJ2-1|-|TRBV7-9
TGTGCCATCCCCCTCGGGGGAGAGCAGTTCTTC
CAIPLGGEQFF
>TRBD2|TRBJ2-3|few|TRBV5-1
TGCGCCAGCAGCCTGGGACTAGCGGAGGACACAGATACGCAGTATTTT
CASSLGLAEDTDTQYF
>TRBD2|TRBJ2-7|few|TRBV6-6
TGTGCCAGCAGTTCCTTAGCGGGGGGCCCTTCCGAGCAGTACTTC
CASSSLAGGPSEQYF
>-|TRBJ2-7|-|TRBV12-3/TRBV12-4
TGTGCCAGCAGTAAAACAGGGTGGTTTGTCAAGGAGCAGTACTTC
CASSKTGWFVKEQYF
>TRBD1|TRBJ1-2|-|TRBV5-1
TGCGCCAGCAGCTTCTCGGGACAGGGGGCGGATGGCTACACCTTC
CASSFSGQGADGYTF
>-|TRBJ1-1|-|TRBV4-2
TGTGCCAGCAGCCAAGGGGCGGGGTCGGGGAACACTGAAGCTTTCTTT
CASSQGAGSGNTEAFF
>-|TRBJ2-3|-|TRBV6-6
TGTACCAGCATCCAAAGAGATACGCAGTATTTT
CTSIQRDTQYF
>TRBD1|TRBJ2-1|few|TRBV14
TGTGCCAGCAGCCTGGACAGGGGCTGGTACAATGAGCAGTTCTTC
CASSLDRGWYNEQFF
>-|TRBJ1-4|-|TRBV7-8
TGTGCCAGCACCCAGGGGACGTATGAAAAACTGTTTTTT
CASTQGTYEKLFF
>-|TRBJ2-4|-|TRBV7-2
TGTGCCAGCAGCGTAGACTGGGGGCGAGAGCAGTACTTC
CASSVDWGREQYF
>-|TRBJ2-5|-|TRBV12-3/TRBV12-4
TGTGCCAGCAGTACCAGCAATCCAAGACTCAAAGAGACCCAGTACTTC
CASSTSNPRLKETQYF
>TRBD1|TRBJ2-3|-|TRBV7-3
TGTGCCAGCAGTCTAACAGGGGGCACAGGTACGCGGTATTTT
CASSLTGGTGTRYF
>-|TRBJ2-3|-|TRBV20-1
TGCAGTGCTCCACCGGGTGACATCCCCACAGATACGCAGTATTTT
CSAPPGDIPTDTQYF
>-|TRBJ2-1|-|TRBV7-9
TGTGCCAGCAGGCCCATGGGCAATGAGCAGTTCTTC
CASRPMGNEQFF
>TRBD2|TRBJ2-1|-|TRBV9
TGTGCCAGCAGCCCCGGACTAGCGGGGGGGCATAGGGATGAGCAGTTCTTC
CASSPGLAGGHRDEQFF
>-|TRBJ2-1|-|TRBV7-2
TGTGCCAGCAGCCGAGCGGCACGGCCGGGAGTTGAGCAGTTCTTC
CASSRAARPGVEQFF
>-|TRBJ2-5|-|TRBV27
TGTGCCAGCAGTTCGACTAGGTCCCAAGAGACCCAGTACTTC
CASSSTRSQETQYF
>-|TRBJ2-3|-|TRBV27
TGTGCCAGCAGTTCCCCCAGGTGGGGCACAGATACGCAGTATTTT
CASSSPRWGTDTQYF
>TRBD2|TRBJ2-1|-|TRBV12-3/TRBV12-4
TGTGCCAGCATATTGTATAGCGGGGGCCGTGAGAGTAATGAGCAGTTCTTC
CASILYSGGRESNEQFF